This T cell receptor beta chain was found in a study of cytomegalovirus exposure and HLA in healthy donors. The PCR contained 60 Vbeta and 13 Jbeta primers. TCRdb's copy holds only in-frame clones and misses some; the assay was immunoSEQ multiplex PCR. The sample contains about 100,000 clones, around 80% of which appear only once. Details on this clone: Its target is unknown.

Study results and caveats: A later analysis showed TCR association rates differing by HLA locus, peaking at DRB1 and lowest at HLA-C.

Sample: PBMCs. The sequence derives from a man aged 35-49 years in good health and CMV-seropositive.

This CDR3 reads CASTLRHNTGELFF. The CDR3 region has the DNA TGTGCCAGCACTTTGAGACACAACACCGGGGAGCTGTTTTTT. The chain uses TRBV2 and TRBJ2-2; D is unclear. Germline CDR1 SNHLY, CDR2 FYNNEI. This CDR3 spans 14 amino acids. Between the trimmed V and J ends, which lost 7 bases and 2 bases, there was a span of 11 bases.